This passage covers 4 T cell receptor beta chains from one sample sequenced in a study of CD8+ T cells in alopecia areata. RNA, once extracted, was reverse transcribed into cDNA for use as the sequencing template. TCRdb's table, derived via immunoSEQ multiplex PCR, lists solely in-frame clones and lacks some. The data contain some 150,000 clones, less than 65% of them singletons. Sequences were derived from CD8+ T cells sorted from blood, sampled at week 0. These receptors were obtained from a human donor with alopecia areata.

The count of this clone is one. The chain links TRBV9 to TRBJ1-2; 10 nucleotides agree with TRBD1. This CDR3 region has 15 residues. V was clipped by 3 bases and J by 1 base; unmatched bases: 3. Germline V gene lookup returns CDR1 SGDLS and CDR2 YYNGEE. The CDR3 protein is CASSGDRGYNYGYTF. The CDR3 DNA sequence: TGTGCCAGCAGCGGGGACAGGGGATATAACTATGGCTACACCTTC.

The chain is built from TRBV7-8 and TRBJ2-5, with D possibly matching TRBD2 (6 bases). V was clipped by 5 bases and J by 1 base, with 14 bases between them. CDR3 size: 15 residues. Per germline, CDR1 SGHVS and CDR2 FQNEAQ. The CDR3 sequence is CASSTARGAQETQYF. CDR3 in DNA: TGTGCCAGCAGCACTGCCCGCGGGGCCCAAGAGACCCAGTACTTC.

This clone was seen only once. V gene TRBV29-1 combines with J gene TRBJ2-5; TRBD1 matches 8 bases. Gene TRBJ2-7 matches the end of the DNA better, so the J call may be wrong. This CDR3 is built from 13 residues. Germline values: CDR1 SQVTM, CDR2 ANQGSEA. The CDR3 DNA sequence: TGCAGCGTTGAACAGGGGGCTTCCTACGAGCAGTACTTC. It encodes CSVEQGASYEQYF.

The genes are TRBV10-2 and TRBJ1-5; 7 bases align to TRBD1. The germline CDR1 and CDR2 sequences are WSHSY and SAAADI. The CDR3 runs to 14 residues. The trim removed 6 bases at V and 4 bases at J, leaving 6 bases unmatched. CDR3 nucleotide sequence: TGCGCCAGCAGGGAAACAGGGGTGAATCAGCCCCAGCATTTT. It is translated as CASRETGVNQPQHF.